Presented here are 3 T cell receptor beta chains from one specimen sequenced in a study of regulatory T cells in long-lasting Graves disease. Indicated time point: newly diagnosed GD, antithyroid drugs for less than 3 months. Preparation of the TCR library used RNA extracted from PBMCs. Through Arm-PCR of CDR3 regions and iRepertoire HTBI primers, TCR beta libraries were built. TCRdb passed the multiplex PCR reads through MiXCR, listing each CDR3 protein once. The data hold 300,000 to 400,000 distinct CDR3 sequences, with around 17% observed a single time. The same sample was also studied in work on T cells in Graves' hyperthyroidism and ophthalmopathy.

This sample comprised peripheral blood mononuclear cells (PBMCs), obtained at new diagnosis, from a patient treated with antithyroid drugs. The source of these receptors is a man in his forties with Graves disease.

This clonotype was seen ten or more times. This chain connects TRBV24-1 to TRBJ2-1; D may be TRBD1 (5 bases). CDR1 and CDR2 (germline): KGHDR, SFDVKD. V dropped 6 bases and J dropped 4 bases, with 9 bases sitting between them. This CDR3 has 13 amino acids. The DNA for the CDR3 is TGTGCCACCAGTCTGGGGCAGTACAATGAGCAGTTCTTC. Protein product: CATSLGQYNEQFF.

This clonotype was counted only a few times. The rearrangement joins TRBV9 to TRBJ1-6; no firm D call. The V gene lost 3 bases and the J gene lost 9 bases, with 13 bases spanning the gap. CDR1 is SGDLS and CDR2 is YYNGEE in the germline V gene. This CDR3 is built from 14 residues. DNA for the CDR3: TGTGCCAGCAGCGCCGGTTGGGAACTTTCACCCCTCCACTTT. Protein sequence: CASSAGWELSPLHF.

The CDR3 sequence is CASSQDNRINSPLHF. CDR3 sequence (DNA): TGTGCCAGCAGCCAAGACAACAGAATAAATTCACCCCTCCACTTT. The chain has TRBV3-1 and TRBJ1-6; D is ambiguous. V lost 0 bases and J lost 7, with 10 bases in between. The CDR3 runs 15 residues. The germline gives CDR1 LGHDT, CDR2 YNNKEL (reference sequence).